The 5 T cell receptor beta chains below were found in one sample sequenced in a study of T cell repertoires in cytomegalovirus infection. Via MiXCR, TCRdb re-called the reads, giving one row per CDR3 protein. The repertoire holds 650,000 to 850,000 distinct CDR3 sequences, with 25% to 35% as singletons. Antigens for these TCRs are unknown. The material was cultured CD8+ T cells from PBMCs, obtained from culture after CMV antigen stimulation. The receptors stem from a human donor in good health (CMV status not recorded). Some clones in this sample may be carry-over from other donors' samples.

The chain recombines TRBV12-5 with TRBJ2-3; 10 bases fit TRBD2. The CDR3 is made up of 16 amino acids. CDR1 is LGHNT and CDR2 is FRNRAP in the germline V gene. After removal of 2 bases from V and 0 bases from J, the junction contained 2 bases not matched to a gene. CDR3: CASGLKAGGSTDTQYF. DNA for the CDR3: TGTGCTAGTGGTTTGAAAGCGGGGGGGAGCACAGATACGCAGTATTTT.

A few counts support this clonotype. CDR3 coding DNA: TGTGCCAGCAGCGAGGAACGGCCTGTCGCCGGGGAGCTGTTTTTT. Translated, it gives CASSEERPVAGELFF. The genes are TRBV12-3 or TRBV12-4 and TRBJ2-2; D is unclear. V was cut by 6 bases and J by 6 bases, with 17 bases left in between. The CDR3 runs 15 residues.

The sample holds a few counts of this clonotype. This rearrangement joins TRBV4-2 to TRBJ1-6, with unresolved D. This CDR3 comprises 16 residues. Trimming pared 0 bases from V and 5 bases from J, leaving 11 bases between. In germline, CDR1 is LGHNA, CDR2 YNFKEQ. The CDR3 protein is CASSQERNSDNSPLHF. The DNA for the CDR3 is TGTGCCAGCAGCCAAGAGAGGAACAGCGATAATTCACCCCTCCACTTT.

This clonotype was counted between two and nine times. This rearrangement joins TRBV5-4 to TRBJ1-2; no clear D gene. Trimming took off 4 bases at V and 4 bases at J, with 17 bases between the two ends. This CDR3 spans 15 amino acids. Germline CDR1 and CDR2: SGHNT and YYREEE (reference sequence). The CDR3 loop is CASSPRSGSTYGYTF. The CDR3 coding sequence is TGTGCCAGCAGCCCCCGTAGCGGGTCAACCTATGGCTACACCTTC.

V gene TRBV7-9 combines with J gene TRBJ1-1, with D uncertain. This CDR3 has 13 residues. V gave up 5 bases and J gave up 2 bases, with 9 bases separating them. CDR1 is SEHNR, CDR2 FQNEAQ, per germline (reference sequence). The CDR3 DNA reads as TGTGCCAGCAGCATAGGATATAACACTGAAGCTTTCTTT. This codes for CASSIGYNTEAFF.